This T cell receptor beta chain emerged from a study of PD-1 blockade in classical Hodgkin lymphoma. Study details: Intravenous nivolumab at 3 mg/kg was given to patients every 2 weeks. Whole-study results and caveats: After ASCT, patients who started nivolumab under 1 year later were excluded. The study reported lower baseline TCR diversity in newly diagnosed patients than in healthy donors.

CDR3 length equals 17 residues. CDR1 is KGHSY, CDR2 FQNENV, per germline. Trimming pared 2 bases from V and 0 bases from J, leaving 14 bases between. Of note for this clone: What it binds is unknown.

Clones were read by immunoSEQ multiplex PCR, and TCRdb kept only the in-frame ones, dropping some. The top ten hold about 0.45% of the sample, which has 32,000 or so clones, around 83% seen once. The time point is: cycle 4 day 1 (C4D1), after less than 7 weeks of nivolumab. Each and every patient relapsed after autologous stem cell transplantation, and patients got differing brentuximab vedotin exposure. Purification of CD4+ T cells from thawed PBMCs was performed via magnetic negative selection. The best responses consisted of complete response, partial response or progressive disease. The sequence derives from a human donor with classical Hodgkin lymphoma. The sequencing used CD4+ T cells from blood, collected before the fourth cycle of nivolumab. The chain links TRBV16 to TRBJ1-5; no definite D call. For the CDR3, the DNA is TGTGCCAGCAGCCAACGTGGGAGCGGCTATAGCAATCAGCCCCAGCATTTT. It is translated as CASSQRGSGYSNQPQHF.